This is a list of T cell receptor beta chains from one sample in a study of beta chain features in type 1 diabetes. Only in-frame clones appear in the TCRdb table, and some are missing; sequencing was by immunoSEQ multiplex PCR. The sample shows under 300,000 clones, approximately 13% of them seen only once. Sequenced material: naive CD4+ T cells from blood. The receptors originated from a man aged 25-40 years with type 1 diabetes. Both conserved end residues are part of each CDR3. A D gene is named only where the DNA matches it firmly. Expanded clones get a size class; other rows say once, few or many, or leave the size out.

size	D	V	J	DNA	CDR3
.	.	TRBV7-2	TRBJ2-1	TGTGCCAGCAGCTTAGCGCGAGCGGAGCTTAATGAGCAGTTCTTC	CASSLARAELNEQFF
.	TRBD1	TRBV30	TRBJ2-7	TGTGCCTGGAGTCGAGACCCGGGACAGTTAGAGCAGTACTTC	CAWSRDPGQLEQYF
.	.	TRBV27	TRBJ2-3	TGTGCCAGCATTGGCGGCCCGAAGGCAGATACGCAGTATTTT	CASIGGPKADTQYF
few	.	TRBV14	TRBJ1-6	TGTGCCAGCAGCCAAGATCCGGGTTCACCCCTCCACTTT	CASSQDPGSPLHF
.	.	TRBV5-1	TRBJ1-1	TGCGCCAGCAGCTTGGGAGGACAGCTGAACACTGAAGCTTTCTTT	CASSLGGQLNTEAFF
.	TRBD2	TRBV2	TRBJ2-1	TGTGCCAGCAGGGAACTAGCGGCGCCTTACAATGAGCAGTTCTTC	CASRELAAPYNEQFF
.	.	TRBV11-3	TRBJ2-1	TGTGCCAGCAGCATATCCGGGACACGGGATGAGCAGTTCTTC	CASSISGTRDEQFF
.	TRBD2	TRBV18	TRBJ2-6	TGTGCCAGCTCACCCGTTCGGGGGGATGGGGCCAACGTCCTGACTTTC	CASSPVRGDGANVLTF
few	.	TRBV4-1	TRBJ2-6	TGCGCCAGCAGCCAAGTATTGGGCAGGGTGCAAGGCGGCTCTGGGGCCAACGTCCTGACTTTC	CASSQVLGRVQGGSGANVLTF
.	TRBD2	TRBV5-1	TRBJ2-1	TGCGCCAGCAGCGGCGGGACTAGCGGTAGCTCCTACAATGAGCAGTTCTTC	CASSGGTSGSSYNEQFF
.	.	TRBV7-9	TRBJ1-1	TGTGCCAGCAGCTTAGCGTGGGGGGAGGCCATGAACACTGAAGCTTTCTTT	CASSLAWGEAMNTEAFF
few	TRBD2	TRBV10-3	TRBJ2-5	TGTGCCATCAGTGGCTTGGCGGGAGATGTCGAGACCCAGTACTTC	CAISGLAGDVETQYF
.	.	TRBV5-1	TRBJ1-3	TGCGCCAGCAGCTTGACAGGGAACGGAAACACCATATATTTT	CASSLTGNGNTIYF
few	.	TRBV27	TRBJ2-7	TGTGCCAGCAGTTTGGACAGTTCCGACGAGCAGTACTTC	CASSLDSSDEQYF
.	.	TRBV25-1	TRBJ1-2	TGTGCCAGCAGTAAGGAGGACCCGAACTATGGCTACACCTTC	CASSKEDPNYGYTF
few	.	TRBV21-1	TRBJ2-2	TGTGCCAGCAGCAAAAAGCGGGAGCGGACCGGGGAGCTGTTTTTT	CASSKKRERTGELFF
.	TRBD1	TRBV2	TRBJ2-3	TGTGCCAGCAGTGAACTGAGGGACAGTTTTTCGACAGATACGCAGTATTTT	CASSELRDSFSTDTQYF
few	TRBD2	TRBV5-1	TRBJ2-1	TGCGCCAGCAGCCAGGGACTAGCGGGGGCGTTCGACAATGAGCAGTTCTTC	CASSQGLAGAFDNEQFF
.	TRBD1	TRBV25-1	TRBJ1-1	TGTGCCAGCAGTGCAGAACCGGGACAGGGGTCGACCTTTGAAGCTTTCTTT	CASSAEPGQGSTFEAFF
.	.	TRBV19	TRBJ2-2	TGTGCCAGTAATCCTCCGGGACATAACACCGGGGAGCTGTTTTTT	CASNPPGHNTGELFF
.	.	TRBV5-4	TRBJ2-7	TGTGCCAGCGGCCGGTACGGACTCTACGAGCAGTACTTC	CASGRYGLYEQYF
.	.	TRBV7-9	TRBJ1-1	TGTGCCAGCAGCTTAACAGGGACGGCGGCCACTGAAGCTTTCTTT	CASSLTGTAATEAFF
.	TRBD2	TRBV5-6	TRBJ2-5	TGTGCCAGCAGCCCGAGAGGCGGGGGGGCGCAAGAGACCCAGTACTTC	CASSPRGGGAQETQYF
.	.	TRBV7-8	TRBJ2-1	TGTGCCAGCAGCAACCGGGGAGAGCAGTTCTTC	CASSNRGEQFF
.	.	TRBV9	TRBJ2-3	TGTGCCAGCAGCGTAGGTGGTCCGGGCACAGATACGCAGTATTTT	CASSVGGPGTDTQYF
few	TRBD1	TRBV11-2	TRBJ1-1	TGTGCCAGCAGCCCGCGACAGGGGGCGACCACTGAAGCTTTCTTT	CASSPRQGATTEAFF
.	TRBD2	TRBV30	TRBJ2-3	TGTGCCTGGACCTACCGGGCGGGAGGGGCGACAGATACGCAGTATTTT	CAWTYRAGGATDTQYF
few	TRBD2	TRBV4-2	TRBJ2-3	TGTGCCAGCAGCTCCATTGGAAATGGAGCGGGACGTAGCACAGATACGCAGTATTTT	CASSSIGNGAGRSTDTQYF
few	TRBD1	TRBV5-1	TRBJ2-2	TGCGCCACCCGACAGGGGAACACCGGGGAGCTGTTTTTT	CATRQGNTGELFF
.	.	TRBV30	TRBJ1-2	TGTGCCTGGAGTGTGGCAGATACCCTCGGCTACACCTTC	CAWSVADTLGYTF
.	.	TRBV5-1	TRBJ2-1	TGCGCCAGCAGCTCGTACAGGGTAGCCAATGAGCAGTTCTTC	CASSSYRVANEQFF
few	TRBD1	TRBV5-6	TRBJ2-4	TGTGCCAGCAGACATTGGGGACAGGGCGAGGACATTCAGTACTTC	CASRHWGQGEDIQYF
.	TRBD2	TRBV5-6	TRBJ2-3	TGTGCCAGCAGCCCGTTAGCGGGGGGGATAGATACGCAGTATTTT	CASSPLAGGIDTQYF
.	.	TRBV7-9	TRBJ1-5	TGTGCCAGCGGGGCAGATAGCAATCAGCCCCAGCATTTT	CASGADSNQPQHF
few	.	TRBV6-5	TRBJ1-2	TGTGCCAGCAGTCCGGGAGGCGGCTATAACTATGGCTACACCTTC	CASSPGGGYNYGYTF
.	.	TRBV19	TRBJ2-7	TGTGCCAGTAGTAAGGTAACAGGCTTATCCTACGAGCAGTACTTC	CASSKVTGLSYEQYF
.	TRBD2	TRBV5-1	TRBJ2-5	TGCGCCAGCAGCCCTCTTAGCGGGGGAGAACCTCAAGAGACCCAGTACTTC	CASSPLSGGEPQETQYF
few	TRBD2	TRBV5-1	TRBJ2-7	TGCGCCAGCAGCTTGTGGGAGGGGTCCTCCTACGAGCAGTACTTC	CASSLWEGSSYEQYF
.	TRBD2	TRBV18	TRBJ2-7	TGTGCCAGCTCACCAGGGCTAGCGGGAGCCTACGAGCAGTACTTC	CASSPGLAGAYEQYF
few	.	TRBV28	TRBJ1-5	TGTGCCAGCAGCCTCTCCCAGGGTAGCAATCAGCCCCAGCATTTT	CASSLSQGSNQPQHF
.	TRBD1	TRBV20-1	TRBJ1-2	TGCAGTCCCCGACAGGGTAATGGCTACACCTTC	CSPRQGNGYTF
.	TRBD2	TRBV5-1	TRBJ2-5	TGCGCCAGCAGCTTGGAGGCTAGCGGGAGTAGTTGGGAGACCCAGTACTTC	CASSLEASGSSWETQYF
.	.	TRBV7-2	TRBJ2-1	TGTGCCAGCAGCTTAGAGAGTAGCGGTAGGTACAATGAGCAGTTCTTC	CASSLESSGRYNEQFF
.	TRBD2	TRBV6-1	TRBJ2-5	TGTGCCAGCAGTGAACTCGCTAGCGGGAGGCAGACCCAGTACTTC	CASSELASGRQTQYF
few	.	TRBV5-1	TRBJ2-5	TGCGCCAGCAGCTTGGAGAAGGGAGATGCCGGGGAGACCCAGTACTTC	CASSLEKGDAGETQYF
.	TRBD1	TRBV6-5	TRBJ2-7	TGTGCCACCCACCCCCTTACAGGGGATACCTACGAGCAGTACTTC	CATHPLTGDTYEQYF
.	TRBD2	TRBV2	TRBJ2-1	TGTGCCAGCAGTGTACTAGCGGGAGCTAGCAGCAATGAGCAGTTCTTC	CASSVLAGASSNEQFF
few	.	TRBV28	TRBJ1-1	TGTGCCAGCAGTTTCCCCAGGGACACTGAAGCTTTCTTT	CASSFPRDTEAFF
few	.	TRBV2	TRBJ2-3	TGTGCCAGCAGGGGTGGAGGACAGCGCACAGATACGCAGTATTTT	CASRGGGQRTDTQYF
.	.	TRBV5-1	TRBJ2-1	TGCGCCAGCAGCTTGGCGTACGGGAGCTCCTACAATGAGCAGTTCTTC	CASSLAYGSSYNEQFF
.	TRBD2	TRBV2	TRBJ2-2	TGTGCCAGCAGTGAAAGGACTAGCACCGGGGAGCTGTTTTTT	CASSERTSTGELFF
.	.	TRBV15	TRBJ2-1	TGTGCCACCAGCAGAGATAGTTTAGAGCAGTTCTTC	CATSRDSLEQFF
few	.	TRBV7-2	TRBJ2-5	TGTGCCAGCAGCCCTAGGCCTGGCAACTGGGGAGGAGAGACCCAGTACTTC	CASSPRPGNWGGETQYF
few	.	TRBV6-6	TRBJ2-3	TGTGCCAGCAGTTCCAACTCAGATACGCAGTATTTT	CASSSNSDTQYF